This T cell receptor (beta chain) was profiled in a study of shared T cell receptors in the human thymus. CDR3 length equals 13 residues. V was cut by 6 bases and J by 4 bases, with 12 bases left in between. CDR1 is SEHNR and CDR2 is FQNEAQ in the germline V gene (reference sequence). The protocol was immunoSEQ multiplex PCR, while the TCRdb copy is restricted to in-frame clones and leaves out a portion. The sample lists hundreds of thousands of clones; around 87% were seen once. These records were also assigned to another study, of human thymus T cells. That report adds: Apparent bias marked the V and J gene usage of thymic and blood repertoires. A high degree of thymic repertoire overlap among unrelated individuals was reported in related research.

The sequenced sample consisted of thymocytes. The sequence was collected from a boy in the first two years of life with a congenital heart defect. This chain links TRBV7-9 with TRBJ1-2; D is perhaps TRBD1 (6 bases). The CDR3 DNA is TGTGCCAGCAGACAGGGAACAACCTATGGCTACACCTTC. Translation: CASRQGTTYGYTF.